The sequence of this T cell receptor beta chain was determined in a study of tumor-infiltrating lymphocytes in primary liver carcinoma. Study-level findings and limits: Less overlap was seen in tumor-adjacent and tumor-blood pairs than in tumor region pairs.

This clonotype has just a few counts. What it recognizes is unknown. TCR beta cDNA was prepared out of roughly 500 ng total RNA by means of a constant-region primer. Three nested multiplex PCR rounds, a slightly modified ARM-PCR, produced the libraries for TCR beta. Each CDR3 protein is one row after TCRdb ran MiXCR on the multiplex PCR reads. The sample lists about 330,000 distinct CDR3 sequences; roughly 61% were seen once. Researchers drew blood RNA from unsorted whole blood and extracted germline DNA as well. The sample comprised peripheral blood. The receptor comes from a man aged 35-49 years with primary liver carcinoma and hepatitis B virus infection.

CDR3 in DNA: TGTGCCAGCAGCACCGGGACAGGGGCAGATACGCAGTATTTT. Its translation is CASSTGTGADTQYF. The chain uses TRBV5-6 and TRBJ2-3; 10 bases align to TRBD1. The CDR3 covers 14 residues. CDR1 and CDR2 from the germline V gene are SGHDT and YYEEEE. The trim removed 4 bases at V and 4 bases at J, leaving 3 bases unmatched.